This is a list of T cell receptor delta chains from one sample in a study of gamma-delta T cells after stem cell transplantation. TCRdb reprocessed the RT-PCR reads through CATT. The data show 720 or so delta-chain clones, roughly 2.7% seen once. Sequencing was done on a sample of gamma-delta T cells. These receptor sequences come from a human donor. It is not recorded whose cells these are; they may come from a transplant donor. CDR3s include the opening cysteine and the closing phenylalanine or tryptophan. Fields, in order: CDR3 protein, CDR3 DNA, V gene, D gene, J gene, clone size. D genes are given only for firm matches. Clone size is stated in some rows and not others, as once, few, many or a class when expanded.

CDR3aa: CACESFPTADKLIF
CDR3nt: TGTGCCTGTGAATCGTTTCCTACGGCCGATAAACTCATCTTT
v_gene: TRDV2
d_gene: TRDD2
j_gene: TRDJ1
abundance: hyperexpanded

CDR3aa: CACDGPLGDTRSDKLIF
CDR3nt: TGTGCCTGTGACGGCCCCCTGGGGGATACGCGTTCCGATAAACTCATCTTT
v_gene: TRDV2
d_gene: TRDD3
j_gene: TRDJ1
abundance: medium-sized

CDR3aa: CACDTGALGDTRKHTDKLIF
CDR3nt: TGTGCCTGTGACACCGGAGCCCTGGGGGATACGCGAAAACACACCGATAAACTCATCTTT
v_gene: TRDV2
d_gene: TRDD3
j_gene: TRDJ1
abundance: -

CDR3aa: CACDTVLRPGTGGPTTDKLIF
CDR3nt: TGTGCCTGTGACACCGTTCTACGCCCTGGTACTGGGGGCCCCACTACCGATAAACTCATCTTT
v_gene: TRDV2
d_gene: TRDD3
j_gene: TRDJ1
abundance: -

CDR3aa: CACEPLGEYTDKLIF
CDR3nt: TGTGCCTGTGAGCCACTGGGGGAGTACACCGATAAACTCATCTTT
v_gene: TRDV2
d_gene: TRDD3
j_gene: TRDJ1
abundance: -

CDR3aa: CACDRLGDRGDKLIF
CDR3nt: TGTGCCTGTGACAGGCTGGGGGACCGCGGCGATAAACTCATCTTT
v_gene: TRDV2
d_gene: TRDD3
j_gene: TRDJ1
abundance: few

CDR3aa: CACDAILGTSRSWDTRQMFF
CDR3nt: TGTGCCTGTGACGCTATACTGGGGACATCCCGCTCCTGGGACACCCGACAGATGTTTTTC
v_gene: TRDV2
d_gene: TRDD3
j_gene: TRDJ3
abundance: few

CDR3aa: CACDTLTGGSTSGKLIF
CDR3nt: TGTGCCTGTGACACCTTAACTGGGGGAAGTACGTCTGGTAAACTCATCTTT
v_gene: TRDV2
d_gene: TRDD3
j_gene: TRDJ1
abundance: few

CDR3aa: CACDTAWGIRGHTDKLIF
CDR3nt: TGTGCCTGTGACACCGCATGGGGGATACGAGGACACACCGATAAACTCATCTTT
v_gene: TRDV2
d_gene: TRDD3
j_gene: TRDJ1
abundance: few

CDR3aa: CACDTHLPTIRGDYDKLIF
CDR3nt: TGTGCCTGTGACACCCACCTTCCTACAATCCGCGGGGACTACGATAAACTCATCTTT
v_gene: TRDV2
d_gene: TRDD2
j_gene: TRDJ1
abundance: -

CDR3aa: CACDRLLLGDSPRKRLIF
CDR3nt: TGTGCCTGTGACCGACTTTTACTGGGGGATAGCCCTAGGAAGAGACTCATCTTT
v_gene: TRDV2
d_gene: TRDD3
j_gene: TRDJ1
abundance: medium-sized

CDR3aa: CACDTLLGDTLTDKLIF
CDR3nt: TGTGCCTGTGACACATTACTGGGGGATACGCTCACCGATAAACTCATCTTT
v_gene: TRDV2
d_gene: TRDD3
j_gene: TRDJ1
abundance: -

CDR3aa: CACDTVPTSGGYPYTDKLIF
CDR3nt: TGTGCCTGTGACACAGTTCCTACTTCTGGGGGATACCCGTACACCGATAAACTCATCTTT
v_gene: TRDV2
d_gene: TRDD3
j_gene: TRDJ1
abundance: -

CDR3aa: CACDEIMGRDRATDKLIF
CDR3nt: TGTGCCTGTGACGAGATCATGGGAAGGGATAGGGCCACCGATAAACTCATCTTT
v_gene: TRDV2
d_gene: -
j_gene: TRDJ1
abundance: -

CDR3aa: CALGWIGKASRTGRGGTRPLIF
CDR3nt: TGTGCTCTTGGGTGGATCGGGAAGGCGTCTCGTACAGGGAGGGGGGGAACCAGACCCCTGATCTTT
v_gene: TRDV1
d_gene: -
j_gene: TRDJ4
abundance: large

CDR3aa: CALFSYSGGGDTDKLIF
CDR3nt: TGTGCTCTATTTTCCTACTCTGGGGGAGGCGACACCGATAAACTCATCTTT
v_gene: TRDV1
d_gene: -
j_gene: TRDJ1
abundance: -

CDR3aa: CACDALGLGDRTDKLIF
CDR3nt: TGTGCCTGTGACGCCCTAGGACTGGGGGATCGCACCGATAAACTCATCTTT
v_gene: TRDV2
d_gene: TRDD3
j_gene: TRDJ1
abundance: -

CDR3aa: CACDTVLGGYGSTDKLIF
CDR3nt: TGTGCCTGTGACACTGTACTCGGGGGATACGGGTCCACCGATAAACTCATCTTT
v_gene: TRDV2
d_gene: TRDD3
j_gene: TRDJ1
abundance: -

CDR3aa: CACDTVLGDTGTDKLIF
CDR3nt: TGTGCCTGTGACACAGTACTGGGGGATACGGGGACCGATAAACTCATCTTT
v_gene: TRDV2
d_gene: TRDD3
j_gene: TRDJ1
abundance: -

CDR3aa: CACDTVPTSGGYLAYTDKLIF
CDR3nt: TGTGCCTGTGACACAGTTCCTACTTCTGGGGGATACCTGGCGTACACCGATAAACTCATCTTT
v_gene: TRDV2
d_gene: TRDD3
j_gene: TRDJ1
abundance: hyperexpanded

CDR3aa: CACDTLGDSLITDKLIF
CDR3nt: TGTGCCTGTGACACTCTGGGAGATTCCTTGATCACCGATAAACTCATCTTC
v_gene: TRDV2
d_gene: -
j_gene: TRDJ1
abundance: few

CDR3aa: CACDTILGDQTAQLFF
CDR3nt: TGTGCCTGTGACACTATACTGGGGGACCAGACAGCACAACTCTTCTTT
v_gene: TRDV2
d_gene: TRDD3
j_gene: TRDJ2
abundance: -

CDR3aa: CACDTVLRPGTGGTPEGYTDKLIF
CDR3nt: TGCGCCTGTGACACCGTTCTACGCCCTGGTACTGGGGGTACCCCTGAAGGGTACACCGATAAACTCATCTTT
v_gene: TRDV2
d_gene: TRDD3
j_gene: TRDJ1
abundance: large

CDR3aa: CACDTLGDTRKHTDKLIF
CDR3nt: TGTGCCTGTGACACTCTGGGGGATACGCGAAAACACACCGATAAACTCATCTTT
v_gene: TRDV2
d_gene: TRDD3
j_gene: TRDJ1
abundance: few